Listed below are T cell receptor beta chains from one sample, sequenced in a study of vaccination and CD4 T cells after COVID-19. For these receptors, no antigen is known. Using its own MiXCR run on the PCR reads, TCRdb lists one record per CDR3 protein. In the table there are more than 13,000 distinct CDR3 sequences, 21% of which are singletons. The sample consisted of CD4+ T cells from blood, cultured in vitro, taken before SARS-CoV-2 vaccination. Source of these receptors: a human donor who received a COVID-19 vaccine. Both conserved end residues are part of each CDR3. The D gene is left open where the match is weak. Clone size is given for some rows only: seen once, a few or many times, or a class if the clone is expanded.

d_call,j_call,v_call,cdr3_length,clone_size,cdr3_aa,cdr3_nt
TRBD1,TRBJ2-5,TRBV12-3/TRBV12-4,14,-,CASSPDRVQETQYF,TGTGCCAGCAGTCCCGACAGGGTCCAAGAGACCCAGTACTTC
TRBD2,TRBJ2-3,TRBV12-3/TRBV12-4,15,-,CASSLAGGPTDTQYF,TGTGCCAGCAGTCTAGCGGGGGGGCCTACAGATACGCAGTATTTT
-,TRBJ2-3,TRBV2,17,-,CASDTLLEGGSTDTQYF,TGTGCCAGCGACACCCTTTTAGAGGGGGGAAGCACAGATACGCAGTATTTT
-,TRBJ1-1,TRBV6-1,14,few,CASSELGGDTEAFF,TGTGCCAGCAGTGAACTAGGCGGGGACACTGAAGCTTTCTTT
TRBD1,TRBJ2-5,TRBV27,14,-,CASSYGQGRETQYF,TGTGCCAGCAGTTACGGACAGGGGCGAGAGACCCAGTACTTC
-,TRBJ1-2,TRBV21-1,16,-,CASSAPGQGPNYGYTF,TGTGCCAGCAGCGCACCGGGACAGGGTCCAAACTATGGCTACACCTTC
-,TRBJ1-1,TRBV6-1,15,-,CASSEPKGSGTEAFF,TGTGCCAGCAGTGAACCTAAGGGGTCTGGCACTGAAGCTTTCTTT
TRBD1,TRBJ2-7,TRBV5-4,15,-,CASSLEGQGAYEQYF,TGTGCCAGCAGCTTGGAGGGTCAGGGGGCCTACGAGCAGTACTTC
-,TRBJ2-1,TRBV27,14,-,CASRRSRGENEQFF,TGTGCCAGCAGAAGATCCCGGGGTGAGAATGAGCAGTTCTTC
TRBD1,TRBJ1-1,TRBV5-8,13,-,CASSSQTGPGAFF,TGTGCCAGCAGCTCGCAGACAGGGCCTGGAGCTTTCTTT
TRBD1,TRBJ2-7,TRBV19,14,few,CASSIQGANYEQYF,TGTGCCAGTAGTATACAGGGGGCCAACTACGAGCAGTACTTC
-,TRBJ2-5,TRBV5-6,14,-,CASSFITVRETQYF,TGTGCCAGCAGCTTTATCACCGTTAGGGAGACCCAGTACTTC
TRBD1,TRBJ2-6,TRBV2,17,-,CASRRDRGNSGANVLTF,TGTGCCAGCAGGAGGGACAGGGGAAACTCTGGGGCCAACGTCCTGACTTTC
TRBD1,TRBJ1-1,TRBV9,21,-,CASSVDPYRIRDRGSSTEAFF,TGTGCCAGCAGCGTAGACCCCTACCGAATCCGGGACAGGGGGTCAAGCACTGAAGCTTTCTTT
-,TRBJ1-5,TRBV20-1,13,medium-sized,CSASQELGQPQHF,TGCAGTGCTAGTCAAGAGCTAGGGCAGCCCCAGCATTTT
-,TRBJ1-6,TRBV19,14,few,CATSHRANNSPLHF,TGTGCCACCTCTCACAGGGCCAATAATTCACCCCTCCACTTT
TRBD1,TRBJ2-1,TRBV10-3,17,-,CAISPNRGIRASNEQFF,TGTGCCATCAGTCCAAACAGGGGGATAAGGGCTAGCAATGAGCAGTTCTTC
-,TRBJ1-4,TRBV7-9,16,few,CASSPRAQGRFGELFF,TGTGCCAGCAGCCCCCGGGCCCAGGGTCGATTTGGGGAACTGTTTTTT
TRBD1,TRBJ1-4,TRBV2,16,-,CASSSTGRATNEKLFF,TGTGCCAGCAGCTCGACAGGGAGGGCAACTAATGAAAAACTGTTTTTT
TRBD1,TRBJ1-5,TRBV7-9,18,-,CASSLVTGTGERNQPQHF,TGTGCCAGCAGCTTAGTGACAGGGACGGGGGAAAGGAATCAGCCCCAGCATTTT
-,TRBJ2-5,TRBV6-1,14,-,CASAQGSGVETQYF,TGTGCCAGCGCCCAGGGTAGCGGAGTAGAGACCCAGTACTTC
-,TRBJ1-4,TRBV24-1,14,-,CATSGGGPNEKLFF,TGTGCCACCAGTGGGGGAGGACCTAATGAAAAACTGTTTTTT
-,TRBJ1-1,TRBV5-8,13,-,CASSGDREAEAFF,TGTGCCAGCAGCGGCGACAGAGAGGCTGAAGCTTTCTTT
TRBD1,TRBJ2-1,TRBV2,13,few,CASNSGTDNEQFF,TGTGCCAGCAACTCCGGGACAGACAATGAGCAGTTCTTC
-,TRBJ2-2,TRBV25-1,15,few,CASSEYGAITGELFF,TGTGCCAGCAGTGAATACGGTGCGATCACCGGGGAGCTGTTTTTT
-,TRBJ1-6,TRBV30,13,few,CAWRAGRFTPLHF,TGTGCCTGGAGGGCAGGAAGGTTTACACCCCTCCACTTT
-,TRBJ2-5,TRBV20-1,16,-,CSASSGRGRFQETQYF,TGCAGTGCTAGTTCGGGTCGGGGCAGATTCCAAGAGACCCAGTACTTC
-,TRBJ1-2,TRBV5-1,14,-,CASSLGTNNYGYTF,TGCGCCAGCAGCTTGGGGACAAATAACTATGGCTACACCTTC
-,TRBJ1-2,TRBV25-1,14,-,CASSESGKSRGYTF,TGTGCCAGCAGTGAATCGGGGAAAAGTCGTGGCTACACCTTC
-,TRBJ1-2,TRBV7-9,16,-,CASSLLENGRYYGYTF,TGTGCCAGCAGCCTCCTTGAAAACGGACGATACTATGGCTACACCTTC
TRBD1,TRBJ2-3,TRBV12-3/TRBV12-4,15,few,CASSPGTGYTDTQYF,TGTGCCAGCAGTCCCGGGACAGGGTACACAGATACGCAGTATTTT
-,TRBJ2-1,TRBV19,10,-,CASGVNEQFF,TGTGCAAGTGGGGTGAATGAGCAGTTCTTC
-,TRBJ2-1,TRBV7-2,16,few,CASSLVVSGSYNEQFF,TGTGCCAGCAGCTTAGTTGTGTCAGGGAGCTACAATGAGCAGTTCTTC
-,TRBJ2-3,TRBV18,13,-,CASSLFDRDTQYF,TGTGCCAGCTCACTTTTCGACCGGGATACGCAGTATTTT
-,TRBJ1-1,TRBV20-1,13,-,CSATGLMNTEAFF,TGCAGTGCTACGGGGCTTATGAACACTGAAGCTTTCTTT
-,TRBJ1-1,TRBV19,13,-,CASSIEDNTEAFF,TGTGCCAGTAGTATAGAGGATAACACTGAAGCTTTCTTT